This TCR beta chain was sequenced for a study of identical twins. Study observations and caveats: Beta out-of-frame sequences showed weaker excess sharing between twins. There was more out-of-frame TCR alpha sharing in monozygotic twins than models estimated. Cord blood beta clonotypes present at high abundance carried fewer insertions; no such pattern appeared in memory repertoires.

V was clipped by 7 bases and J by 1 base, with 16 bases between them. CDR1 is SQVTM, CDR2 ANQGSEA, per germline. CDR3 size: 14 residues. This clonotype appeared a few times. No antigen is known for it. With template switching, a universal primer site was added, and the cDNA carried unique molecular identifiers. TCRdb itself ran the 5' RACE reads through MiXCR, one entry per CDR3 protein. The sample has some 630,000 distinct CDR3 sequences; around 7.5% are singletons. This same sample was also taken into another study, of yellow fever vaccine responses in identical twins.

Source material: PBMCs. The receptor was derived from a woman aged 18-29 years in good health. This chain connects TRBV29-1 to TRBJ1-1, with a tentative D call TRBD1 (5 bases). The CDR3 nucleotides read TGCAGCGCCCGGGAGGGGCCTGGGAACACTGAAGCTTTCTTT. Encoded protein: CSAREGPGNTEAFF.